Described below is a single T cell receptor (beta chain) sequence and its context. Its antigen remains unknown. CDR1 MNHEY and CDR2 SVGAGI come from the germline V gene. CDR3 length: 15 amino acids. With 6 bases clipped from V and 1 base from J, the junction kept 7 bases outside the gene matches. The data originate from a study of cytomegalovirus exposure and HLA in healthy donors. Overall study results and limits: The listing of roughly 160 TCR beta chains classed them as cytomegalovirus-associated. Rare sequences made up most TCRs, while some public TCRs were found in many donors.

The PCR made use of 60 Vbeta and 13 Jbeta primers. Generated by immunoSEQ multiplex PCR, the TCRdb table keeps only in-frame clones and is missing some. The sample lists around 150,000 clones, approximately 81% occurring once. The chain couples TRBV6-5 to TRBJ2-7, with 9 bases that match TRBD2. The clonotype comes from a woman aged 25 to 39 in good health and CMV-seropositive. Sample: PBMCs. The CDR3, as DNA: TGTGCCAGCAGCTACATGCGGGGGGGTTCCTACGAGCAGTACTTC. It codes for CASSYMRGGSYEQYF.